This TCR beta chain was observed in a study of beta chain features in type 1 diabetes. The whole isolated RNA underwent reverse transcription, so sequencing captured expressed TCRB transcripts. Stem cell-like memory T cell samples averaged about 1 million reads. Some clones are missing from TCRdb's copy, which holds only in-frame ones; the method was immunoSEQ multiplex PCR. The table records about 47,000 clones, just under 45% of them present only once. This clone has a handful of counts. The antigen is undetermined. Study-wide results and caveats: It was possible that PCR favored shorter templates, equally so in patients and controls. Within each of all four CD4+ subsets, Type 1 diabetes patients had TCRB CDR3s that were moderately but significantly shorter. HLA effects on TCRB rearrangement stayed unresolved here. Patients' naive, central memory and Treg TCRB repertoires seemed closer to one another than those of healthy donors.

CDR1 is SGHTA and CDR2 is FQGTGA in the germline V gene. The V gene end was trimmed by 3 bases and the J gene end by 0 bases; junction bases not matched to a gene: 2. This CDR3 spans 15 amino acids. This rearrangement joins TRBV7-3 to TRBJ2-3; 8 positions agree with TRBD2. This receptor was identified in a man aged 25-40 years with type 1 diabetes. Sequencing was performed on stem cell memory CD4+ T cells from blood. The CDR3 spells CASSFSGASTDTQYF. CDR3 nucleotide sequence: TGTGCCAGCAGCTTTAGCGGGGCCAGCACAGATACGCAGTATTTT.